A selection of T cell receptor beta chains follows, all from one sample in a study of T cells expressing NK-cell markers. TCRdb reanalyzed the 5' RACE reads and collapses them to one entry per CDR3 protein, without DNA. This listing includes approximately 420,000 distinct CDR3 sequences. The specimen was blood T cells: a sorted CD56 or NKG2C T cell subset, CD4+ or CD8+ T cells, or bulk PBMC T cells (not recorded which). The receptors stem from a woman in her fifties or sixties in good health. The CDR3 runs from the conserved cysteine through the conserved F or W.

TRBJ2-1,TRBV5-1,CASNLGGGGDEQFF
TRBJ1-1,TRBV12-3/TRBV12-4,CASSLGTGYMNTEAFF
TRBJ1-2,TRBV6-2/TRBV6-3,CASSHGTEHYGYTF
TRBJ2-1,TRBV29-1,CSVIDPGSSYNEQFF
TRBJ2-1,TRBV12-3/TRBV12-4,CASSLSSGSYNEQFF
TRBJ2-2,TRBV30,CAWKSAGELFF
TRBJ2-5,TRBV29-1,CSSQEMGLMGGETQYF
TRBJ2-5,TRBV30,CAWISYVDTLKTQYF
TRBJ2-7,TRBV20-1,CSAYGTGAEQYF
TRBJ2-2,TRBV28,CASRTNPLGQGTLELFF
TRBJ2-2,TRBV3-1,CASSLQGGATGELFF
TRBJ2-4,TRBV6-1,CASSERGLAGVLAKNIQYF
TRBJ2-7,TRBV18,CASSRSSAGGPYEQYF
TRBJ2-3,TRBV7-8,CASSWDSGGKTTDTQYF
TRBJ2-2,TRBV27,CASSLTGPQPGELFF
TRBJ2-5,TRBV12-3/TRBV12-4,CASSPTSGRLQETQYF
TRBJ2-1,TRBV6-2/TRBV6-3,CASSGWGVTNEQFF